The entry that follows covers one T cell receptor (beta chain) sequence. The sample comes from a study of blood T cell repertoires in COVID-19. Study-wide context: Samples came from the United States, Italy and Spain, spanning acute and convalescent COVID-19. PBMCs, B-cell-depleted T cells, or T cells provided the cDNA or gDNA that made up the material.

Original data processing: It was from reference gene primer amplification that nucleated cell counts were estimated. The assay was immunoSEQ multiplex PCR, and TCRdb's table has in-frame clones only and misses some. V, J and clone size were drawn from that table, and D and trimming were deduced from the DNA. The sample includes 100,000 to 150,000 clones, roughly 87% of them seen just once. The clonotype comes from a woman aged 80 or older with acute or convalescent COVID-19. The source material was peripheral blood.

CDR3 DNA sequence: TGTGCCAGCAGCTCGATTACAGGGTCACCCCTCCACTTT. This codes for CASSSITGSPLHF. V usage is TRBV7-3 and J usage is TRBJ1-6; TRBD1 might be the D (6 bases). Germline V gives CDR1 SGHTA, CDR2 FQGTGA. V lost 4 bases and J lost 10, with 11 bases in between. The CDR3 consists of 13 residues. The complete variable domain, with remaining parts taken from reference TRBV7-3 and TRBJ1-6, reads GAGVSQTPSNKVTEKGKYVELRCDPISGHTALYWYRQSLGQGPEFLIYFQGTGAADDSGLPNDRFFAVRPEGSVSTLKIQRTERGDSAVYLCASSSITGSPLHFGNGTRLTVT.